This entry is about one TCR beta chain. The donors were all healthy and Caucasian. MiXCR was run by TCRdb on the 5' RACE reads, yielding one entry per CDR3 protein. The sample holds about 530,000 distinct CDR3 sequences, 13% to 15% seen once. These data belong to a study of identical twins. Trimming removed 4 bases at V and 0 bases at J, with 13 bases between. CDR1 is MNHNS, CDR2 SASEGT, per germline. The CDR3 is 15 residues long. These same data were also listed under a study on yellow fever vaccine responses in identical twins.

This TCR came from a young woman in good health. The sequencing sample was made of CD4+ T cells sorted from blood. This chain connects TRBV6-1 to TRBJ2-7, with D tentatively TRBD2 (6 bases). In nucleotides, the CDR3 is TGTGCCAGCAGTGCGAGAGGAGGGAGCTCCTACGAGCAGTACTTC. Translating gives CASSARGGSSYEQYF.